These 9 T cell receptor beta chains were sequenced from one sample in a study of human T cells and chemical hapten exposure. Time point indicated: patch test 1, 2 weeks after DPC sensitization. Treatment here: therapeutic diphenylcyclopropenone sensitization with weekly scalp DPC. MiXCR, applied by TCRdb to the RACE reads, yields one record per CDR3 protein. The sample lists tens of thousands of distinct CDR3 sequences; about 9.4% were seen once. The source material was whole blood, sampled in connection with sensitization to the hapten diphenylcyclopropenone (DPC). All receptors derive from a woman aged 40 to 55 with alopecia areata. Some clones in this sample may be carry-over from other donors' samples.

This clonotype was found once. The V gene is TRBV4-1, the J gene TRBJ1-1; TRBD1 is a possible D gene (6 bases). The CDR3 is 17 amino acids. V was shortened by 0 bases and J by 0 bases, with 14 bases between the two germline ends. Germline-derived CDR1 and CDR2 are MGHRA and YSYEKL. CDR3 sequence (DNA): TGCGCCAGCAGCCAAGACCCGGGACGGGACATGAACACTGAAGCTTTCTTT. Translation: CASSQDPGRDMNTEAFF.

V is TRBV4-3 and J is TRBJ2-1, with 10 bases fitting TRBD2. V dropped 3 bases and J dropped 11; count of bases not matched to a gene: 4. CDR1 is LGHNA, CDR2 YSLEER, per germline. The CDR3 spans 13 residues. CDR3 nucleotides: TGCGCCAGCAGCCAGGGTAGCGGGGGGAAGCAGTTCTTC. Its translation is CASSQGSGGKQFF.

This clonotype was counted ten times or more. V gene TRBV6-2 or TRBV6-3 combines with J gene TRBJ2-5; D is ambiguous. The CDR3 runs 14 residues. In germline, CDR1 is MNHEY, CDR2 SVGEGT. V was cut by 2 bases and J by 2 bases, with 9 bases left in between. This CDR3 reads CASSYMAWQETQYF. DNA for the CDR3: TGTGCCAGCAGTTACATGGCTTGGCAAGAGACCCAGTACTTC.

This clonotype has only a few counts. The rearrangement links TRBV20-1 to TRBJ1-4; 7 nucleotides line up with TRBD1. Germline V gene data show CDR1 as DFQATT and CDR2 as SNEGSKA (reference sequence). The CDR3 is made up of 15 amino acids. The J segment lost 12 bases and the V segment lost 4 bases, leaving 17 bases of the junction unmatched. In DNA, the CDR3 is TGCAGTGCTATAGACAGGGATGATCCGAAAATAGAACTGTTTTTT. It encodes CSAIDRDDPKIELFF.

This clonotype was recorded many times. This chain's CDR3 is CASSNPGQTTLAKNIQYF. The CDR3 bases are TGCGCCAGCAGCAACCCGGGACAGACGACGCTAGCCAAAAACATTCAGTACTTC. The chain is built from TRBV4-1 and TRBJ2-4, with 7 bases fitting TRBD1. Germline V gene lookup returns CDR1 MGHRA and CDR2 YSYEKL. The CDR3 covers 18 residues. Trimming cost V 5 bases and J 0 bases; bases outside gene matches: 13.

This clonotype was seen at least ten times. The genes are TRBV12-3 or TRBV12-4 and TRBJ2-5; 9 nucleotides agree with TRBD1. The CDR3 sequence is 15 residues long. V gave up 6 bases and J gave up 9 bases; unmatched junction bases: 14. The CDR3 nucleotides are TGTGCCAGCAGCCCTCACAGGGGGCCCCAGTCGGCCCAGTACTTC. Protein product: CASSPHRGPQSAQYF.

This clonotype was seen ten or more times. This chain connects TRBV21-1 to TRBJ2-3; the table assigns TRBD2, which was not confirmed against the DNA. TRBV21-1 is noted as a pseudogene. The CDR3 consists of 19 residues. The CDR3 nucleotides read TGTGCCAGCAGCATACCATTACTAGCGGGGCACCTTAGCACAGATACGCAGTATTTT. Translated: CASSIPLLAGHLSTDTQYF.

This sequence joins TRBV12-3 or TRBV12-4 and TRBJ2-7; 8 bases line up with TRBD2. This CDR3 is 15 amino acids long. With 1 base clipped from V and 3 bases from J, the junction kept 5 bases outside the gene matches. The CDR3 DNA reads TGTGCCAGCAGTTTAGGACGGGGGGGCCTCTACGAGCAGTACTTC. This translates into CASSLGRGGLYEQYF.

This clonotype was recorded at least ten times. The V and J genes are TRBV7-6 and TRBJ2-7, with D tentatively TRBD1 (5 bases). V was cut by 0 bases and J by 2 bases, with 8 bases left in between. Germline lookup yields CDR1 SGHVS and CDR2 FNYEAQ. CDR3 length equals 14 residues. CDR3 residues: CASSLAGRAYEQYF. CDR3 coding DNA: TGTGCCAGCAGCTTAGCGGGCAGGGCCTACGAGCAGTACTTC. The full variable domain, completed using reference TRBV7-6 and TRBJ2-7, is GAGVSQSPRYKVTKRGQDVALRCDPISGHVSLYWYRQALGQGPEFLTYFNYEAQQDKSGLPNDRFSAERPEGSISTLTIQRTEQRDSAMYRCASSLAGRAYEQYFGPGTRLTVT.